The 8 T cell receptor beta chains reported below all come from one sample, sequenced in a study of cytomegalovirus exposure and HLA in healthy donors. The primer mix had 60 Vbeta and 13 Jbeta primers. Clones were read by immunoSEQ multiplex PCR, and TCRdb kept only the in-frame ones, dropping some. Among roughly 130,000 clones listed, 80% were seen once. The sample comprised PBMCs. These receptors came from a man in his forties or fifties in good health and CMV-seronegative.

The genes are TRBV10-2 and TRBJ2-5, with TRBD2 as a possible D gene (5 bases). Germline V gene sequence: CDR1 WSHSY, CDR2 SAAADI. This CDR3 has 13 residues. With 4 bases removed from V and 3 bases from J, the gap between germline ends came to 9 bases. CDR3: CASSGGSEETQYF. CDR3 sequence (DNA): TGCGCCAGCAGTGGAGGGAGTGAAGAGACCCAGTACTTC.

J is TRBJ1-1 and V is TRBV20-1; tentative D call: TRBD1 (5 bases). The length of the CDR3 is 10 residues. The germline gives CDR1 DFQATT, CDR2 SNEGSKA (reference sequence). Trimming cost V 6 bases and J 10 bases, with 12 bases left between them. The CDR3 loop is CSAGGIRAFF. The CDR3 DNA reads TGCAGTGCCGGGGGGATCCGAGCTTTCTTT.

J is TRBJ2-3 and V is TRBV7-9; no definite D call. V lost 1 base and J lost 6, with 11 bases in between. In germline, CDR1 is SEHNR, CDR2 FQNEAQ (reference sequence). The CDR3 is 14 residues long. As DNA, the CDR3 is TGTGCCAGCAGCTTAGATCAGTCCGGGGATACGCAGTATTTT. Translation gives CASSLDQSGDTQYF.

The J gene is TRBJ1-2, the V gene TRBV5-8; D unclear. Germline-derived CDR1 and CDR2 are SGHTS and YDEGEE. V lost 5 bases and J 7 bases, leaving 12 bases between the germline ends. This CDR3 is built from 12 residues. CDR3 region: CASSNRLAGYTF. The CDR3 nucleotides are TGTGCCAGCAGTAACCGACTAGCTGGCTACACCTTC.

The rearrangement joins TRBV6-1 to TRBJ1-1; tentative D call: TRBD1 (6 bases). The CDR3 is made up of 13 amino acids. Trimming stripped 2 bases from V and 4 bases from J, with 8 bases between. Germline V gives CDR1 MNHNS, CDR2 SASEGT. The CDR3 reads CASSEIRGTEAFF. The DNA of the CDR3 is TGTGCCAGCAGTGAAATCAGGGGCACTGAAGCTTTCTTT.

The chain combines TRBV30 with TRBJ2-3; D is ambiguous. The CDR3 spans 14 residues. Germline V gene lookup returns CDR1 GTSNPN and CDR2 SVGIG (reference sequence). Trimming stripped 2 bases from V and 1 base from J, with 10 bases between. The CDR3, as DNA: TGTGCCTGGAGTTCCTACGTCGGCACAGATACGCAGTATTTT. This translates into CAWSSYVGTDTQYF.

The J gene is TRBJ2-7, the V gene TRBV14; TRBD1 aligns across 9 bases. The V gene's germline CDR1 is SGHDN and CDR2 FVKESK. V lost 1 base to trimming and J lost 1 base; unmatched junction nucleotides: 2. This CDR3 has 15 amino acids. CDR3 residues: CASSQGTGVSYEQYF. The CDR3 nucleotides read TGTGCCAGCAGCCAAGGGACAGGGGTGTCCTACGAGCAGTACTTC. The whole variable domain, filled in from reference TRBV14 and TRBJ2-7, reads EAGVTQFPSHSVIEKGQTVTLRCDPISGHDNLYWYRRVMGKEIKFLLHFVKESKQDESGMPNNRFLAERTGGTYSTLKVQPAELEDSGVYFCASSQGTGVSYEQYFGPGTRLTVT.

In this sample, this clone turned up a few times. The chain uses TRBV2 and TRBJ2-7; 11 bases are a match to TRBD1. Trimming took 1 base from V and 2 from J; bases not matched to a gene: 4. Per germline, CDR1 SNHLY and CDR2 FYNNEI. This CDR3 spans 16 amino acids. The CDR3 protein is CASSEGWGQGAYEQYF. The DNA for the CDR3 is TGTGCCAGCAGTGAAGGTTGGGGACAGGGGGCCTACGAGCAGTACTTC.